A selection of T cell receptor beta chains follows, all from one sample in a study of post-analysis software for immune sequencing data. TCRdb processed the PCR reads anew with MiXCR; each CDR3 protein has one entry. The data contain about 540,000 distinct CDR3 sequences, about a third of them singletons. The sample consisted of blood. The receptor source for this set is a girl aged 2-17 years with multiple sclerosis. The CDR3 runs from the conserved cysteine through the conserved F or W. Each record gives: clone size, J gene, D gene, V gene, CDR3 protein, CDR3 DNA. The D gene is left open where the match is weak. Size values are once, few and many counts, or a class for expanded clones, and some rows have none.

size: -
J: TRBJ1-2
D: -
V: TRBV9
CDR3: CASSADTTNYGYTF
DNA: TGTGCCAGCAGCGCGGACACAACTAACTATGGCTACACCTTC

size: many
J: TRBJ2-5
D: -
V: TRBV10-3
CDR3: CAISEPEETQYF
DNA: TGTGCCATCAGTGAGCCGGAAGAGACCCAGTACTTC

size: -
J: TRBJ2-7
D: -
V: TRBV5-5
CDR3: CASSLQGVTYEQYF
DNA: TGTGCCAGCAGCTTGCAGGGTGTAACCTACGAGCAGTACTTC

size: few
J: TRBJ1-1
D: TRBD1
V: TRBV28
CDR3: CASSPGGKAFF
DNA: TGTGCCAGCAGCCCAGGGGGTAAAGCTTTCTTT

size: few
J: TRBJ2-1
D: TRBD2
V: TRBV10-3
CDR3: CATTGTSGGPYNEQFF
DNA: TGTGCCACGACCGGGACTAGCGGGGGACCCTACAATGAGCAGTTCTTC

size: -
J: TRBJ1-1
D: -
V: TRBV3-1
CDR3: CASSQGGGDTEAFF
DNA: TGTGCCAGCAGCCAAGGGGGGGGGGACACTGAAGCTTTCTTT

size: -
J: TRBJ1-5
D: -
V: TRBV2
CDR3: CASSEGDIYQPQHF
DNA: TGTGCCAGCAGTGAAGGGGACATTTATCAGCCCCAGCATTTT

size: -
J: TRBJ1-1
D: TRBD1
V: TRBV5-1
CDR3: CASSAPTGTGLGEAFF
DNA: TGCGCCAGCAGCGCTCCAACCGGGACAGGGCTGGGTGAAGCTTTCTTT

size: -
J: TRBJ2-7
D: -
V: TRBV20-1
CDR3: CSVADGGQGGQYF
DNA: TGCAGTGTCGCGGACGGGGGACAAGGGGGCCAGTACTTC

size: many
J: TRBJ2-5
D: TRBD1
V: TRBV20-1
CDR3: CSALYGGQGLTQETQYF
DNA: TGCAGTGCTCTCTACGGGGGACAGGGGCTTACTCAAGAGACCCAGTACTTC

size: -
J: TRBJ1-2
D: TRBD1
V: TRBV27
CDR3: CASSRLIGQDLYGYTF
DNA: TGTGCCAGCAGTCGCCTTATCGGACAGGACCTCTATGGCTACACCTTC

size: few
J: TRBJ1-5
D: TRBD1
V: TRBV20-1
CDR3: CSATQGANQPQHF
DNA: TGCAGTGCTACCCAGGGGGCCAATCAGCCCCAGCATTTT

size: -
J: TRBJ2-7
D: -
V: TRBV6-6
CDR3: CASSYSGQYPPTKQYF
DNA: TGTGCCAGCAGTTACTCTGGCCAATACCCTCCTACGAAGCAGTACTTC

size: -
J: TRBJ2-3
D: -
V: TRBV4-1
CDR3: CASSPEVGYGADTQYF
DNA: TGCGCCAGCAGCCCTGAAGTTGGGTACGGGGCAGATACGCAGTATTTT

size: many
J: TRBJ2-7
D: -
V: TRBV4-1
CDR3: CASSQDPGGRGEQYF
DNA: TGCGCCAGCAGCCAAGACCCAGGCGGTCGGGGCGAGCAGTACTTC

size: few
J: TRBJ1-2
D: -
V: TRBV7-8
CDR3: CASSLGHSNYGYTF
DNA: TGTGCCAGCAGCCTCGGGCACTCTAACTATGGCTACACCTTC

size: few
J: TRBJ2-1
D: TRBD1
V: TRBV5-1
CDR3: CASSLVGQGTYNEQFF
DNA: TGCGCCAGCAGCTTGGTTGGACAGGGCACCTACAATGAGCAGTTCTTC

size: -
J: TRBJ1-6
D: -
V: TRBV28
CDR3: CASSFLKGYSPLHF
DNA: TGTGCCAGCAGTTTTCTAAAGGGTTATTCACCCCTCCACTTT

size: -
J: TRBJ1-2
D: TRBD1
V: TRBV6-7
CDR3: CASSYLGDREKTANYGYTF
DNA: TGTGCCAGCAGTTACCTGGGGGACAGGGAAAAAACAGCTAACTATGGCTACACCTTC

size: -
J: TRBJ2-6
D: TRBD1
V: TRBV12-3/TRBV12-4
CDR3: CASSRWTGGSGANVLTF
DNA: TGTGCCAGCAGTCGCTGGACAGGTGGATCTGGGGCCAACGTCCTGACTTTC

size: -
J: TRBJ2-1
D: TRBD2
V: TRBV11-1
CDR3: CASSLVSEAGSREQFF
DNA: TGTGCCAGCAGCTTAGTTTCAGAAGCGGGGAGTCGTGAGCAGTTCTTC

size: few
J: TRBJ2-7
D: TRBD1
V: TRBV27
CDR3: CASSTGTGRHEQYF
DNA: TGTGCCAGCAGTACCGGGACAGGGAGGCACGAGCAGTACTTC

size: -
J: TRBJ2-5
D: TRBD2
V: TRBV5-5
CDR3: CASSRGLGKTQYF
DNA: TGTGCCAGCAGCCGGGGACTAGGAAAGACCCAGTACTTC

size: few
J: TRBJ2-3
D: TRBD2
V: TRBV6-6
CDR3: CASQSAASGGDTQYF
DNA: TGTGCCAGCCAATCGGCGGCTAGCGGGGGAGATACGCAGTATTTT

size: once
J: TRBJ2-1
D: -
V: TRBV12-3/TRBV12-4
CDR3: CASSLGMSSYNEQFF
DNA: TGTGCCAGCAGTCTCGGCATGAGCTCCTACAATGAGCAGTTCTTC

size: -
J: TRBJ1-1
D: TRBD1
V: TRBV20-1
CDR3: CSASPRTGLNTEAFF
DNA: TGCAGTGCTTCCCCCCGGACAGGGCTGAACACTGAAGCTTTCTTT

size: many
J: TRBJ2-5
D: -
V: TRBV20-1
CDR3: CSARPAGQETQYF
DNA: TGCAGTGCTAGACCGGCAGGTCAAGAGACCCAGTACTTC

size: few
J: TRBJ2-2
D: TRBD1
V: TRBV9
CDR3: CASSVSGGGITGELFF
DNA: TGTGCCAGCAGCGTATCAGGGGGCGGAATAACCGGGGAGCTGTTTTTT

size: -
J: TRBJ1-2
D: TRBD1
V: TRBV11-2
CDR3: CASSLEQGAGYTF
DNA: TGTGCCAGCAGCTTAGAACAGGGGGCTGGCTACACCTTC

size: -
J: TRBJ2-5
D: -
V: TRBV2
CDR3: CASSGPSQETQYF
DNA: TGTGCCAGTAGTGGGCCTTCCCAAGAGACCCAGTACTTC

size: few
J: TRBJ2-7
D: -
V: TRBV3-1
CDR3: CASSSDGGEQYF
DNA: TGTGCCAGCAGCTCAGATGGAGGCGAGCAGTACTTC

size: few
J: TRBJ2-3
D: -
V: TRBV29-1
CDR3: CSVDLRGATDTQYF
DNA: TGCAGCGTTGACCTTAGAGGGGCCACAGATACGCAGTATTTT

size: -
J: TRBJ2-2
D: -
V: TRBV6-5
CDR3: CASSSDSTGELFF
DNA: TGTGCCAGCAGTTCCGACAGCACCGGGGAGCTGTTTTTT

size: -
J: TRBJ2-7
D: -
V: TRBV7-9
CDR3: CASSPPQGSEQYF
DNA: TGTGCCAGCAGCCCCCCCCAGGGGTCCGAGCAGTACTTC

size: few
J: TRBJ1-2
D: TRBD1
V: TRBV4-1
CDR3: CASSQDTNRGHYGYTF
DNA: TGCGCCAGCAGCCAAGATACAAACAGGGGGCACTATGGCTACACCTTC

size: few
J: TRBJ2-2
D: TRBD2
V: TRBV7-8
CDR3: CASSSWTSGGRTGELFF
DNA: TGTGCCAGCAGCTCTTGGACTAGCGGGGGCCGCACCGGGGAGCTGTTTTTT

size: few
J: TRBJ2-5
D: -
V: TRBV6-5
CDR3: CASSRVPETQYF
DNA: TGTGCCAGCTCGCGGGTTCCAGAGACCCAGTACTTC

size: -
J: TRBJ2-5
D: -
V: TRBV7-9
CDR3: CASSFSTGETQYF
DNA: TGTGCCAGCAGCTTCTCAACAGGGGAGACCCAGTACTTC

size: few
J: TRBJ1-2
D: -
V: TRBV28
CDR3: CASSGLGSGDYGYTF
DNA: TGTGCCAGCAGCGGTCTGGGTTCAGGGGATTATGGCTACACCTTC

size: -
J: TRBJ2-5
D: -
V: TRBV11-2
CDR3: CASSSWAREETQYF
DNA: TGTGCCAGCAGCTCATGGGCGCGGGAAGAGACCCAGTACTTC